Given below is one TCR beta chain in context. What it binds is not known. The data were taken from a study of OX40 agonist ivuxolimab in advanced cancers. About the research overall: Patients took ivuxolimab, an agonistic anti-OX40 (CD134) antibody. Dose-escalation cases comprised hepatocellular carcinoma, melanoma, renal cell or head and neck cancer. Whole-study results and caveats: It was also the case that some nonresponders had low normalized T-cell clonal expansion.

Profiling relied on immunoSEQ multiplex PCR, and the TCRdb table lists in-frame clones only, not all of them. The repertoire holds tens of thousands of clones, with around 93% as singletons. Excluded were patients having autoimmune disease history or systemic immunosuppression. The sample here was CD4+ or CD8+ T cells sorted from blood, taken in a trial of the OX40 agonist ivuxolimab. The clonotype comes from an adult with an advanced solid tumor such as melanoma, head and neck, liver or kidney cancer.

The CDR3 DNA follows: TGTGCCAGCAGTACCCTAAGCTCCTACAATGAGCAGTTCTTC. Amino acid sequence: CASSTLSSYNEQFF. The gene calls are TRBV27 and TRBJ2-1; no clear D. Deletions cut 5 bases from V and 0 bases from J, with 8 bases between. This CDR3 comprises 14 residues. Germline CDR1 is MNHEY and CDR2 is SMNVEV (reference sequence).